This T cell receptor (beta chain) stems from a study of blood T cell repertoires in COVID-19. Study overall: Samples representing acute and convalescent COVID-19 were sourced from the United States, Italy and Spain.

Individuals drawn from under 30 US areas were roughly 18 to 95 years old. Each participant's cohort was designated according to participant-reported clinical history. Cohort 3 recovery required two negative PCRs, clearance, or symptom resolution. Sequencing was performed with immunoSEQ multiplex PCR; in TCRdb, only in-frame clones are kept and a portion is missing. Of around 300,000 clones listed, 88% are singletons. CDR1 is LGHDT, CDR2 YNNKEL, per germline (reference sequence). The CDR3 is 17 residues long. Trimming cost V 1 base and J 2 bases; bases outside gene matches: 6. The chain combines TRBV3-1 (or the pseudogene TRBV3-2) with TRBJ2-3, with 10 bases fitting TRBD2. This clonotype was sampled from a woman aged 45-65 years who had recovered from COVID-19. The sequenced material came from PBMCs or T cells enriched from blood (not recorded which). The CDR3 DNA follows: TGTGCCAGCAGCCAAGGACCTAGCGGGAGATACACAGATACGCAGTATTTT. This gives the protein CASSQGPSGRYTDTQYF.